This is a list of T cell receptor beta chains from one sample in a study of blood T cell repertoires in COVID-19. Clones were sequenced by immunoSEQ multiplex PCR, and TCRdb holds only the in-frame ones, with some missing. The sample lists some 150,000 clones; about four fifths were seen once. Sequencing was performed on peripheral blood. These receptors came from a woman between 65 and 79 years old with acute or convalescent COVID-19. The CDR3 runs from the conserved cysteine through the conserved F or W. The D gene is left open where the match is weak. Not every row has a clone size; where given, it reads once, few, many or a size class.

abundance	v_gene	d_gene	j_gene	CDR3nt	CDR3aa
-	TRBV3-1/TRBV3-2	-	TRBJ2-3	TGTGCCAGCAGCTCCCAACTTAGGTCGGGGGATACGCAGTATTTT	CASSSQLRSGDTQYF
-	TRBV5-1	-	TRBJ2-5	TGCGCCAGCAGCTTGGGTCAGGGGCCGGGGGAGACCCAGTACTTC	CASSLGQGPGETQYF
-	TRBV14	TRBD1	TRBJ2-7	TGTGCCAGCAGCTTGACAGGGATCGAGCAGTACTTC	CASSLTGIEQYF
few	TRBV19	TRBD1	TRBJ1-1	TGTGCCAGTGGACAGGGAAGGAACACTGAAGCTTTCTTT	CASGQGRNTEAFF
once	TRBV4-1	TRBD1	TRBJ1-1	TGCGCCAGCAGCCAAGGGGGGAACAGGGGAGTGACTGAAGCTTTCTTT	CASSQGGNRGVTEAFF
-	TRBV28	TRBD1	TRBJ2-7	TGTGCCAGCACTACCGGGACAGGGGGATACGAGCAGTACTTC	CASTTGTGGYEQYF
-	TRBV29-1	TRBD2	TRBJ2-2	TGCAGCGCTATACTAGCGGGGGACGGGGAGCTGTTTTTT	CSAILAGDGELFF
few	TRBV11-2	-	TRBJ2-7	TGTGCCAGCAGCTTGGGGGGAAGGTACGAGCAGTACTTC	CASSLGGRYEQYF
-	TRBV18	TRBD1	TRBJ1-1	TGTGCCAGCTCACCCGACAGGGCCAACACTGAAGCTTTCTTT	CASSPDRANTEAFF
-	TRBV7-6	-	TRBJ1-2	TGTGCCAGCAGATTATCGACAGCTTATGGCTACACCTTC	CASRLSTAYGYTF
-	TRBV19	-	TRBJ1-5	TGTGCCAGTAATGTGCAGGGCGATACCCGGGGGCAGCCCCAGCATTTT	CASNVQGDTRGQPQHF
-	TRBV28	-	TRBJ2-7	TGTGCCAGCAGTTACCCCAGGACAGCTGGGGGTTACGAGCAGTACTTC	CASSYPRTAGGYEQYF
once	TRBV11-1	TRBD2	TRBJ2-3	TGTGCCAGCAGCTTGGGAGGGTTCACAGATACGCAGTATTTT	CASSLGGFTDTQYF
-	TRBV3-1/TRBV3-2	TRBD1	TRBJ1-6	TGTGCCAGCAGCCCGTCGGGGACAGCTTATAATTCACCCCTCCACTTT	CASSPSGTAYNSPLHF
-	TRBV6-1	TRBD1	TRBJ2-7	TGTGCCAGCAGCTTACAGGGGCGCAGGGAGCAGTACTTC	CASSLQGRREQYF
-	TRBV7-2	-	TRBJ1-2	TGTGCCAGCAGCCCCCACGGGCCGGGGAACAGCAACTATGGCTACACCTTC	CASSPHGPGNSNYGYTF
-	TRBV1	-	TRBJ1-6	TGCACCAGCAGCCAAGATCGGACCTTTACGGGGGCGGACGGGAGGTCACCCCTCCACTTT	CTSSQDRTFTGADGRSPLHF
-	TRBV7-2	-	TRBJ1-5	TGTGCCAGCAGCCTCCGAGGGGGAAGCAATCAGCCCCAGCATTTT	CASSLRGGSNQPQHF
-	TRBV6-2/TRBV6-3	TRBD2	TRBJ2-7	TGTGCCAGCAGCCCTGGACTAGCGGGTTTCTCCTACGAGCAGTACTTC	CASSPGLAGFSYEQYF
-	TRBV3-1/TRBV3-2	-	TRBJ1-1	TGTGCCAGCAGCCGCATCGAGGGTAGCACTGAAGCTTTCTTT	CASSRIEGSTEAFF
-	TRBV27	-	TRBJ1-5	TGTGCCAGCAGTTTGACAAGCAATCAGCCCCAGCATTTT	CASSLTSNQPQHF
-	TRBV19	-	TRBJ1-2	TGTGCCAGTACCCCCCTAGGACAGACCTATGGCTACACCTTC	CASTPLGQTYGYTF
-	TRBV2	TRBD1	TRBJ2-6	TGTGCCAGCCGCCTCACAGGGGCTGGGGCCAACGTCCTGACTTTC	CASRLTGAGANVLTF
-	TRBV7-2	-	TRBJ1-6	TGTGCCACCAGGGCGGTCTATAATTCACCCCTCCACTTT	CATRAVYNSPLHF
-	TRBV11-3	-	TRBJ1-1	TGTGCCAGCAGCCGGTCAGGGGCCCTCTCGTCCCCTTTCTTT	CASSRSGALSSPFF
few	TRBV6-6	TRBD1	TRBJ1-2	TGTGCCAGCAGTTACGCTACAGGGGGCTCAGATGGCTACACCTTC	CASSYATGGSDGYTF
-	TRBV7-8	-	TRBJ2-2	TGTGCCAGCAGCTTAGGCCCAGGGGCCGGGGAGCTGTTTTTT	CASSLGPGAGELFF
once	TRBV5-1	-	TRBJ2-7	TGCGCCAGCAGCTTGGAACCGGGACAATCCTACGAGCAGTACTTC	CASSLEPGQSYEQYF
-	TRBV6-1	-	TRBJ2-7	TGTGCCAGCAGTGACGGTTGGACTGGGGACTACGAGCAGTACTTC	CASSDGWTGDYEQYF
-	TRBV6-2/TRBV6-3	-	TRBJ1-6	TGTGCCAGCAGTTACTCGGGGCCACCCCTCCACTTT	CASSYSGPPLHF
-	TRBV5-1	TRBD1	TRBJ1-4	TGCGCCAGCAGCCCGGGACAGGGGTCCGTAGAAAAACTGTTTTTT	CASSPGQGSVEKLFF
-	TRBV5-1	TRBD1	TRBJ1-5	TGCGCCAGCAGCTCGACAGGGGGCGTCAATCAGCCCCAGCATTTT	CASSSTGGVNQPQHF
-	TRBV5-4	TRBD1	TRBJ1-2	TGTGCCAGCAGCTTACCGGGACAGAACTATGGCTACACCTTC	CASSLPGQNYGYTF
-	TRBV9	-	TRBJ2-5	TGTGCCAGCAGCGTAGGTATTACCCAGGGTGGGGAGACCCAGTACTTC	CASSVGITQGGETQYF
-	TRBV10-3	-	TRBJ1-6	TGTGCCATCAGTGACTCCGGGCTCGGAGGTTCACCCCTCCACTTT	CAISDSGLGGSPLHF
few	TRBV24-1	-	TRBJ2-1	TGTGCCACCAGTGACCCCTTCAATGAGCAGTTCTTC	CATSDPFNEQFF
-	TRBV3-1/TRBV3-2	-	TRBJ2-3	TGTGCCAGCAGCCAGGACCACGGGAGCGGTACGCAGTATTTT	CASSQDHGSGTQYF
-	TRBV5-1	-	TRBJ1-1	TGCGCCAGCAGCTTGGAAGTGGGGCCAGGCACTGAAGCTTTCTTT	CASSLEVGPGTEAFF
-	TRBV11-1	-	TRBJ1-1	TGTGCCAGCAGCTTATCCGGGGGCACTGAAGCTTTCTTT	CASSLSGGTEAFF
-	TRBV12-3/TRBV12-4	-	TRBJ1-5	TGTGCCAGTGGTAAGGGGAGCAATCAGCCCCAGCATTTT	CASGKGSNQPQHF
once	TRBV27	-	TRBJ1-1	TGTGCCAGCACCACTGGGAGGAACACTGAAGCTTTCTTT	CASTTGRNTEAFF
-	TRBV30	-	TRBJ1-4	TGTGCCTGGAACCGCAAAGGGGCAACTAATGAAAAACTGTTTTTT	CAWNRKGATNEKLFF
-	TRBV10-2	-	TRBJ2-7	TGCGCCAGCAGATTAACAGGGGCGGGAGAGCAGTACTTC	CASRLTGAGEQYF
-	TRBV9	TRBD2	TRBJ2-4	TGTGCCAGCAGCCCTTTAGCGGGGGGGGCGAAAAACATTCAGTACTTC	CASSPLAGGAKNIQYF
-	TRBV11-2	-	TRBJ1-1	TGTGCCAGCAGCTTTGGGGCGGGGACTGAAGCTTTCTTT	CASSFGAGTEAFF